This T cell receptor beta chain was identified in a study of OX40 agonist ivuxolimab in advanced cancers. Study in general: Ivuxolimab, an antibody acting as an agonist of OX40 (CD134), was used to treat patients. Intravenous ivuxolimab was administered to patients every 2 weeks at 0.01 to 10 mg/kg. Partial responses were achieved by three patients, one with hepatocellular carcinoma and two with cutaneous melanoma.

Data came from immunoSEQ multiplex PCR; TCRdb stores just in-frame clones and leaves some out. The sample lists approximately 92,000 clones, roughly 95% occurring once. Comment on this clone: The antigen is undetermined.

General study findings and limits: Certain nonresponders likewise exhibited a low normalized T-cell clonal expansion.

Sequencing was performed on CD4+ or CD8+ T cells sorted from blood, taken in a trial of the OX40 agonist ivuxolimab. The source is an adult with an advanced solid tumor such as melanoma, head and neck, liver or kidney cancer.

The CDR3 coding sequence is TGTGCCAGCAGCCCTACCGGGACAGTTTATGGCTACACCTTC. Amino acids: CASSPTGTVYGYTF. The chain links TRBV5-4 to TRBJ1-2, with 7 bases identical to TRBD1. CDR3 length equals 14 residues. Germline CDR1 and CDR2: SGHNT and YYREEE (reference sequence). The trim removed 4 bases at V and 5 bases at J, leaving 8 bases unmatched. The full variable domain, in which reference TRBV5-4 and TRBJ1-2 provide the parts outside the CDR3, is ETGVTQSPTHLIKTRGQQVTLRCSSQSGHNTVSWYQQALGQGPQFIFQYYREEENGRGNFPPRFSGLQFPNYSSELNVNALELDDSALYLCASSPTGTVYGYTFGSGTRLTVV.